This TCR beta chain was found in a study of shared clonotypes between healthy human individuals. Per the authors' pipeline: Filtering differed because ImmunoSEQ produced junction-only sequences that carried no quality scores. Assay used: immunoSEQ multiplex PCR; TCRdb lists only in-frame clones, some missing. The V and J calls and clone size were taken over from that table, and D and trimming were inferred from the DNA. The repertoire holds millions of clones, more than 90% seen once, with around 0.14% in the top ten. The CDR3 length is 16 residues. Per germline, CDR1 SGHDT and CDR2 YYEEEE. Comments on this clone: Its antigen is currently unknown.

The study's findings and limits: An effect of sequencing depth on clonotype sharing among donors was expected. A small donor pool kept down the genetic and exposure-history diversity that was represented.

The sequence derives from a young man in good health. Sequenced material: naive CD4+ T cells sorted from blood. Subset specified: CD45RA+ positively selected. The V and J genes are TRBV5-6 and TRBJ2-5, with 10 bases fitting TRBD1. The J call may be incorrect, as the DNA end agrees better with TRBJ2-7. In nucleotides, the CDR3 is TGTGCCAGCAGCCCCGGGACAGGGGAATTGTCATACGAGCAGTACTTC. Translated, it gives CASSPGTGELSYEQYF.